This section outlines one T cell receptor beta chain sequence together with its context. This sample was included in a study of blood T cell repertoires in COVID-19. On the study more broadly: Both acute and convalescent COVID-19 samples were obtained from the United States, Italy and Spain. From T cells, B-cell-depleted T cells, or PBMCs came the material, which was cDNA or gDNA.

Trimming took off 3 bases at V and 2 bases at J, with 15 bases between the two ends. CDR1 is GTSNPN and CDR2 is SVGIG in the germline V gene (reference sequence). This CDR3 has 15 residues. Methods used by the authors: The authors estimated nucleated cell counts from reference gene primer amplification. The protocol was immunoSEQ multiplex PCR, while the TCRdb copy is restricted to in-frame clones and leaves out a portion. The V and J calls and the clone size are those of that table, but D and trimming were determined from the DNA. The sample shows some 250,000 clones, around 90% of them seen only once.

This TCR derives from a woman aged 35 to 49 who had recovered from COVID-19. V gene TRBV30 combines with J gene TRBJ2-3; D is possibly TRBD1 (5 bases). The sequencing sample was made of peripheral blood. The CDR3 DNA reads TGTGCCTGGAGGGGGCTGGGCGATACCACAGATACGCAGTATTTT. Its protein product is CAWRGLGDTTDTQYF.